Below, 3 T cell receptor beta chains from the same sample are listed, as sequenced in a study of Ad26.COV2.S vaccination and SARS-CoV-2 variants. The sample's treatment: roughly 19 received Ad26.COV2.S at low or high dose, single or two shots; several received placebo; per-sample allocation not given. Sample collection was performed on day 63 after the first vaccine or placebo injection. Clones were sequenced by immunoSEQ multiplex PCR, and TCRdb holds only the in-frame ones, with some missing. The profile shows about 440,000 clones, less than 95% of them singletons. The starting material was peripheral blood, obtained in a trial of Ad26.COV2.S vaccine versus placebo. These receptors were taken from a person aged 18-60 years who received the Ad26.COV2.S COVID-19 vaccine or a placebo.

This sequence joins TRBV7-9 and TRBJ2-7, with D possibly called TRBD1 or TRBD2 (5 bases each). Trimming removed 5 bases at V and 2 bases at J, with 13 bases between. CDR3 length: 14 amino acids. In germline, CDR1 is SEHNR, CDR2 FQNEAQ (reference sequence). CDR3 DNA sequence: TGTGCCAGCAGCCCAGGGTTTAGCGCCTACGAGCAGTACTTC. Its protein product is CASSPGFSAYEQYF.

CDR3 nucleotide sequence: TGTGCCAGCAGTGGGCTACAGAACACCGGGGAGCTGTTTTTT. This translates into CASSGLQNTGELFF. The gene calls are TRBV6-1 and TRBJ2-2; D is unclear. CDR1 is MNHNS and CDR2 is SASEGT in the germline V gene. The V and J ends lost 4 bases and 1 base respectively, with 7 bases between them. This CDR3 has 14 residues.

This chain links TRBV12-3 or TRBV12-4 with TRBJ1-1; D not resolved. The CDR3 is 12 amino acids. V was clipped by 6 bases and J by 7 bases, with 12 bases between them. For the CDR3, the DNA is TGTGCCAGCAGCTTGGGGAGCTATGAAGCTTTCTTT. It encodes CASSLGSYEAFF.